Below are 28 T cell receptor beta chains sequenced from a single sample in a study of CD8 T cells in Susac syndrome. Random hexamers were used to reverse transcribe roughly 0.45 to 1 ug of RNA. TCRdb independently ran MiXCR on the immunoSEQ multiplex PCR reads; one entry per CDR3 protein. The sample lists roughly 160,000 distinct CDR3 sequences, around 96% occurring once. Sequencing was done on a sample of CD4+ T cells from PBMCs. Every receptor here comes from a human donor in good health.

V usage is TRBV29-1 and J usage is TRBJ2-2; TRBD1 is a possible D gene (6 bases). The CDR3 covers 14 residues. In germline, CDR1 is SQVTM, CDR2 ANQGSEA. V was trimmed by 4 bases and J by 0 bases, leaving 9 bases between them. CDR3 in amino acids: CSVVGHPNTGELFF. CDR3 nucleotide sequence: TGCAGCGTTGTGGGACACCCGAACACCGGGGAGCTGTTTTTT.

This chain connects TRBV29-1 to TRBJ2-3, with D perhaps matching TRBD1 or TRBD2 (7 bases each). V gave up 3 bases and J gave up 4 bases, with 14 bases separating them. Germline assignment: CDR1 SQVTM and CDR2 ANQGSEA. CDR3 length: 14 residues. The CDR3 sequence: CSVDSRGGADTQYF. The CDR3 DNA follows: TGCAGCGTTGACAGCAGGGGGGGGGCAGATACGCAGTATTTT.

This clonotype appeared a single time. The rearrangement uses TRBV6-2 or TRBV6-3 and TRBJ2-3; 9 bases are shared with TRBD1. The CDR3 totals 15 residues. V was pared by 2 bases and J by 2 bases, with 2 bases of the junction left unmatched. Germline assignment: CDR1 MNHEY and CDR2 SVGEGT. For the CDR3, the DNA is TGTGCCAGCAGTTACCGGGACAGGGTCACAGATACGCAGTATTTT. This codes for CASSYRDRVTDTQYF.

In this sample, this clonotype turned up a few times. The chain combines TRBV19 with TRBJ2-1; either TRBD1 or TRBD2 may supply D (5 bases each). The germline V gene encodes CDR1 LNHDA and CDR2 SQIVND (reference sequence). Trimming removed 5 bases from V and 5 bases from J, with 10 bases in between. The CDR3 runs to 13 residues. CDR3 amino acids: CASSVGTNNEQFF. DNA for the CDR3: TGTGCCAGTAGTGTAGGGACCAACAATGAGCAGTTCTTC.

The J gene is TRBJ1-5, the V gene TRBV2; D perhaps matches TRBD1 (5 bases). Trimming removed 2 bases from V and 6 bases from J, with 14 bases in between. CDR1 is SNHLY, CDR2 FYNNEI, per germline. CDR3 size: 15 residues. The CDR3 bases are TGTGCCAGCAGTGAATCCCGGCAGGGTAGTCAGCCCCAGCATTTT. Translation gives CASSESRQGSQPQHF.

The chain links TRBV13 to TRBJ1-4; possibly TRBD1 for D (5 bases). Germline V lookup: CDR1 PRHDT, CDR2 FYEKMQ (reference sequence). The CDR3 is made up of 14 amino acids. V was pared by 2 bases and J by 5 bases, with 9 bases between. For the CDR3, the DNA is TGTGCCAGCAGCTTACGACAGTTAAATGAAAAACTGTTTTTT. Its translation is CASSLRQLNEKLFF.

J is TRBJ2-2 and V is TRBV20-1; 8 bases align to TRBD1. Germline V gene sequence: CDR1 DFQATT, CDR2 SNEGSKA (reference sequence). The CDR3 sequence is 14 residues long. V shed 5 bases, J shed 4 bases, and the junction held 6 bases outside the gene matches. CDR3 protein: CSAQDRGPTGELFF. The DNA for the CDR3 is TGCAGTGCTCAAGACAGGGGTCCCACCGGGGAGCTGTTTTTT.

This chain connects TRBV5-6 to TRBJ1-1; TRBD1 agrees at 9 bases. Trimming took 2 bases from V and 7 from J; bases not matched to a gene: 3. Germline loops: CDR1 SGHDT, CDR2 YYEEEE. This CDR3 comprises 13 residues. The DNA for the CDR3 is TGTGCCAGCAGCTTACAGGGGGCGATTGAAGCTTTCTTT. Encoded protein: CASSLQGAIEAFF.

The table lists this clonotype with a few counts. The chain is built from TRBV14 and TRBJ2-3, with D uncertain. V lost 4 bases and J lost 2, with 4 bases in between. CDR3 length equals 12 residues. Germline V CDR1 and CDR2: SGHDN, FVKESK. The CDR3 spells CASSPPTDTQYF. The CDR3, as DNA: TGTGCCAGCAGCCCACCCACAGATACGCAGTATTTT. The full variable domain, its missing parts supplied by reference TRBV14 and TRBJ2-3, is EAGVTQFPSHSVIEKGQTVTLRCDPISGHDNLYWYRRVMGKEIKFLLHFVKESKQDESGMPNNRFLAERTGGTYSTLKVQPAELEDSGVYFCASSPPTDTQYFGPGTRLTVL.

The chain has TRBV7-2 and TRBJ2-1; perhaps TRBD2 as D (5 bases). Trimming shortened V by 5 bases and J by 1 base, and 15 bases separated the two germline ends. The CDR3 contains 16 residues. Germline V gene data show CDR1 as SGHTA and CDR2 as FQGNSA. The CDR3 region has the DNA TGTGCCAGCAGCCCAGAGGGAACGCCTTCCTACAATGAGCAGTTCTTC. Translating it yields CASSPEGTPSYNEQFF.

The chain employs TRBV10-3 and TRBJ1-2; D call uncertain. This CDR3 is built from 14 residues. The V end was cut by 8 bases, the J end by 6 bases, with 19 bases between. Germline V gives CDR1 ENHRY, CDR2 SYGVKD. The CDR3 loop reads CAISAGRGDNGYTF. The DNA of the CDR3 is TGTGCCATCTCGGCCGGGCGAGGTGATAATGGCTACACCTTC.

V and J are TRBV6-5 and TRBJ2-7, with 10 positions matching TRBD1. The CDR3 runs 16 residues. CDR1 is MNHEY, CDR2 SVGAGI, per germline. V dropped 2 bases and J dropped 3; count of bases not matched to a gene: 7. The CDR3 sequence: CASSYQYRDRGYEQYF. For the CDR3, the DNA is TGTGCCAGCAGTTACCAATACCGGGACAGGGGCTACGAGCAGTACTTC.

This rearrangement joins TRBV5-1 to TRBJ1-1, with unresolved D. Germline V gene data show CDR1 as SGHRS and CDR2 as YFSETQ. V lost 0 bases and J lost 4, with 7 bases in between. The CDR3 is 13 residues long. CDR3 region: CASSLEQTTEAFF. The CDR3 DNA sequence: TGCGCCAGCAGCTTGGAGCAGACCACTGAAGCTTTCTTT.

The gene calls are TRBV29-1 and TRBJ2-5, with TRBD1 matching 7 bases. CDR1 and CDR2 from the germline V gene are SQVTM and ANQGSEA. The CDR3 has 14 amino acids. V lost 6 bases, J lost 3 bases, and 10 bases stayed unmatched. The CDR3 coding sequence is TGCAGCGTATGGGTGATGACAGGGAAAGAGACCCAGTACTTC. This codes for CSVWVMTGKETQYF.

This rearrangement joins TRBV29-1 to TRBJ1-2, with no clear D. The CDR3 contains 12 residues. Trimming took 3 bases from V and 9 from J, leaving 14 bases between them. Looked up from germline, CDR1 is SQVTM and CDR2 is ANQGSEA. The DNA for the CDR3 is TGCAGCGTTGACAGGCCGACTAGACGCTACACCTTC. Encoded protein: CSVDRPTRRYTF.

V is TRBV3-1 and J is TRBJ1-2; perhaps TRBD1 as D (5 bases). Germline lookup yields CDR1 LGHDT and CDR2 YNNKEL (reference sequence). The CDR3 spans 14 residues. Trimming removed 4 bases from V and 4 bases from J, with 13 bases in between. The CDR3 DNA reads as TGTGCCAGCAGCCCAAGGGACCCCCGCTATGGCTACACCTTC. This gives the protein CASSPRDPRYGYTF.

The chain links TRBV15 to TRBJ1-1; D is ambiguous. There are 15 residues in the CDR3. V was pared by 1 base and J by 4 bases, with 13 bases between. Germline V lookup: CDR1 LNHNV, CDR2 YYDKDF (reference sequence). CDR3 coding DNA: TGTGCCACCAGCAGAGGTCCGTCGGAGGGCACTGAAGCTTTCTTT. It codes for CATSRGPSEGTEAFF.

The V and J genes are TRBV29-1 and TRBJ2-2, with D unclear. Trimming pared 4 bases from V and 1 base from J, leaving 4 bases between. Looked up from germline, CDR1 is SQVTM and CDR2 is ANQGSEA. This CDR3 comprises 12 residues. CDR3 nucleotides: TGCAGCGTTGGACAGAACACCGGGGAGCTGTTTTTT. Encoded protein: CSVGQNTGELFF.

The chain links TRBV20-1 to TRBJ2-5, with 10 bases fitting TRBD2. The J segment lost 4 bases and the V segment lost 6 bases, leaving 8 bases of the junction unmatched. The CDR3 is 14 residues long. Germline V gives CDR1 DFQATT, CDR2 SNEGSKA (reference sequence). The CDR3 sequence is CSARAGGNRETQYF. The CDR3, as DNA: TGCAGTGCCCGAGCGGGGGGGAACAGAGAGACCCAGTACTTC.

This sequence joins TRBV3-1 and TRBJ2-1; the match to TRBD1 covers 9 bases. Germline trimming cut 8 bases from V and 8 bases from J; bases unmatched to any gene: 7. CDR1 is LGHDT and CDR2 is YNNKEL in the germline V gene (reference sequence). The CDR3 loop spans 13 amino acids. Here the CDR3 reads CASRSTGGYEQFF. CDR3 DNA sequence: TGTGCCAGCCGCTCGACAGGGGGATATGAGCAGTTCTTC.

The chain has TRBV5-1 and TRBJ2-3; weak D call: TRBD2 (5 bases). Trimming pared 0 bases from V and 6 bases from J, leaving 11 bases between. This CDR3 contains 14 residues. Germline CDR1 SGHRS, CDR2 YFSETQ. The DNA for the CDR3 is TGCGCCAGCAGCTTGGGGGGAGTTGCGGATACGCAGTATTTT. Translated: CASSLGGVADTQYF.

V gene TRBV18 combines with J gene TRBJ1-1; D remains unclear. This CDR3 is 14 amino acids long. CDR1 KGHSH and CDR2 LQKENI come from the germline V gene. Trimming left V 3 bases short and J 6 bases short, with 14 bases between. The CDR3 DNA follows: TGTGCCAGCTCACCGCTAAGGAAGGACGCTGAAGCTTTCTTT. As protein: CASSPLRKDAEAFF.

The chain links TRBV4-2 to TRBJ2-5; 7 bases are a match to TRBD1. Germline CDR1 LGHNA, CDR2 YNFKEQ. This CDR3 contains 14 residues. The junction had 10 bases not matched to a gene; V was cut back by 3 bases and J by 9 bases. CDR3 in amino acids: CASSQQTGLSAQYF. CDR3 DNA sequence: TGTGCCAGCAGCCAGCAGACAGGGCTGTCGGCCCAGTACTTC.

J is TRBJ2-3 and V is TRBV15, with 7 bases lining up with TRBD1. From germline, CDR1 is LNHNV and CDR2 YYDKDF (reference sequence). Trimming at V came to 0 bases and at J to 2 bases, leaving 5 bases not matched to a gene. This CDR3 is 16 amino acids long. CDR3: CATSRERDRYTDTQYF. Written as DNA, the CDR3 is TGTGCCACCAGCAGAGAGAGGGACAGATACACAGATACGCAGTATTTT.

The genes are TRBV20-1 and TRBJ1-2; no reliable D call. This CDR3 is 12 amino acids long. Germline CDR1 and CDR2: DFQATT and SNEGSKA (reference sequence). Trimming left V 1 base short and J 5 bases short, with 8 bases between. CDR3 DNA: TGCAGTGCTAGAGCCCCTTGGTATGGCTACACCTTC. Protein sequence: CSARAPWYGYTF.

The CDR3 DNA is TGTGCCAGCAGTTCACCCGGGACGGAGTCTGGAAACACCATATATTTT. It codes for CASSSPGTESGNTIYF. This sequence joins TRBV28 and TRBJ1-3; possible D gene TRBD1, 5 bases. This CDR3 region has 16 residues. Germline CDR1 is MDHEN and CDR2 is SYDVKM. V lost 4 bases to trimming and J lost 1 base, with 14 bases between them.

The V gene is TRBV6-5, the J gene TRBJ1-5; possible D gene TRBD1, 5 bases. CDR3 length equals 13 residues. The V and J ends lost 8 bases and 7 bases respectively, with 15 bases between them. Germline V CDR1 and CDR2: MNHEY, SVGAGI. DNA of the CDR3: TGTGCCAGCCGACCCGGGGCTAAACAGCCCCAGCATTTT. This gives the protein CASRPGAKQPQHF.

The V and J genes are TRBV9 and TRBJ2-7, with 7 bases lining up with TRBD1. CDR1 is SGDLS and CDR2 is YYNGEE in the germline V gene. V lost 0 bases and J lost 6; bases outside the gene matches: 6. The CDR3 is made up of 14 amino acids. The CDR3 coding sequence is TGTGCCAGCAGCGTAGCGGGACAGTCCCCCGAGCAGTACTTC. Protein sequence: CASSVAGQSPEQYF.